Below, 30 T cell receptor beta chains from the same sample are listed, as sequenced in a study of T cell repertoires in cytomegalovirus infection. One entry per CDR3 protein results from TCRdb running MiXCR on the reads. The sample has hundreds of thousands of distinct CDR3 sequences, 24% seen once. Specimen: CD8+ T cells from PBMCs. The receptors here all came from a human donor in good health (CMV status not recorded). Some clones in this sample may be carry-over from other donors' samples.

As concerns this clonotype: A much more abundant neighbour one base away suggests this may be a read error. The chain has TRBV6-6 and TRBJ2-7; D unresolved. Germline assignment: CDR1 MNHNY and CDR2 SVGAGI (reference sequence). This CDR3 comprises 15 residues. CDR3 residues: CANSSVGPTPYEQYV. The DNA of the CDR3 is TGTGCCAACAGTTCCGTGGGCCCCACTCCCTACGAGCAGTACGTC.

Notes on this clonotype: A much larger clonotype is one base distant, so this may be a read error. The gene calls are TRBV10-2 and TRBJ2-1; 7 bases map to TRBD2. The germline V gene has CDR1 WSHSY and CDR2 SAAADI. There are 16 residues in the CDR3. The chain's CDR3 is CANSERGQGAYNEQFF. CDR3 in DNA: TGCGCCAACAGTGAGCGGGGCCAGGGAGCCTACAATGAGCAGTTCTTC.

The rearrangement joins TRBV2 to TRBJ2-2; the match to TRBD1 covers 7 bases. V lost 6 bases to trimming and J lost 4 bases; unmatched junction nucleotides: 5. CDR1 and CDR2 (germline): SNHLY, FYNNEI. The CDR3 is 14 residues long. The chain's CDR3 is CASSPGQCTGELFF. The CDR3 coding sequence is TGTGCCAGCAGCCCGGGACAGTGCACCGGGGAGCTGTTTTTT.

In its sample, this clonotype was seen a few times. The gene calls are TRBV29-1 and TRBJ2-5, with TRBD1 as a possible D gene (5 bases). The CDR3 has 14 amino acids. V was pared by 5 bases and J by 1 base, with 14 bases between. Germline CDR1 and CDR2: SQVTM and ANQGSEA. CDR3 nucleotides: TGCAGCGTTCCCGCGGTAGGGGCCCAAGAGACCCAGTACTTC. Protein product: CSVPAVGAQETQYF.

The chain carries TRBV6-2 or TRBV6-3 and TRBJ2-2; 8 bases fit TRBD1. The germline CDR1 and CDR2 sequences are MNHEY and SVGEGT. V was pared by 6 bases and J by 3 bases, with 6 bases of the junction left unmatched. This CDR3 has 15 residues. DNA for the CDR3: TGTGCCAGCAGGGACAGGGATCTGGACACCGGGGAGCTGTTTTTT. Translation gives CASRDRDLDTGELFF.

Comments on this clonotype: A much bigger clone sits one base away, suggesting this may be a read error. V gene TRBV7-9 combines with J gene TRBJ2-7; 8 bases align to TRBD2. The CDR3 spans 13 residues. The J segment lost 2 bases and the V segment lost 11 bases, leaving 8 bases of the junction unmatched. In germline, CDR1 is SEHNR, CDR2 FQNEAQ (reference sequence). The chain's CDR3 is CASRGGSPYEQYF. The CDR3 DNA sequence: TGTGCCTCCCGGGGGGGGAGCCCCTACGAGCAGTACTTC.

There are a few counts of this clonotype. The CDR3 here is CASSLDRDRTYSNQPQHF. DNA of the CDR3: TGTGCCAGCAGTCTGGACAGGGACCGCACTTATAGCAATCAGCCCCAGCATTTT. The chain joins TRBV6-2 or TRBV6-3 to TRBJ1-5; 8 bases match TRBD1. V shed 5 bases, J shed 0 bases, and the junction held 12 bases outside the gene matches. This CDR3 has 18 amino acids. Per the germline V gene, CDR1 is MNHEY and CDR2 is SVGEGT.

V gene TRBV20-1 combines with J gene TRBJ1-1; D uncertain. V was clipped by 8 bases and J by 3 bases, with 10 bases between them. The germline CDR1 and CDR2 sequences are DFQATT and SNEGSKA (reference sequence). The CDR3 consists of 11 residues. The CDR3 loop reads CSPLWDTEAFF. For the CDR3, the DNA is TGCAGTCCACTATGGGACACTGAAGCTTTCTTT.

The rearrangement joins TRBV9 to TRBJ2-7; D uncertain. Trimming cost V 4 bases and J 2 bases, with 16 bases left between them. This CDR3 is 15 amino acids long. From germline, CDR1 is SGDLS and CDR2 YYNGEE. CDR3 region: CASSPPDRNTYEQYV. Written as DNA, the CDR3 is TGTGCCAGCAGCCCTCCGGACCGAAATACCTACGAGCAGTACGTC.

V usage is TRBV19 and J usage is TRBJ2-2; perhaps TRBD2 as D (6 bases). The CDR3 totals 13 residues. Trimming stripped 11 bases from V and 4 bases from J, with 14 bases between. From germline, CDR1 is LNHDA and CDR2 SQIVND (reference sequence). The CDR3 is CAAGPGGTGELFF. The CDR3, as DNA: TGTGCCGCAGGTCCCGGGGGCACCGGGGAGCTGTTTTTT.

This clonotype has more than one count but fewer than ten. The chain couples TRBV7-9 to TRBJ2-1; no clear D gene. The V gene's germline CDR1 is SEHNR and CDR2 FQNEAQ (reference sequence). The CDR3 covers 15 residues. The V end was cut by 1 base, the J end by 8 bases, with 15 bases between. This chain's CDR3 is CASSLGDPPGYEQFF. The CDR3 DNA reads as TGTGCCAGCAGCTTAGGGGATCCACCCGGCTATGAGCAGTTCTTC.

V is TRBV4-2 and J is TRBJ1-5; D call uncertain. Trimming shortened V by 1 base and J by 4 bases, and 14 bases separated the two germline ends. The germline gives CDR1 LGHNA, CDR2 YNFKEQ. The CDR3 consists of 16 residues. In DNA form, the CDR3 reads TGTGCCAGCAGCCAAGTAGACGGCAGACCGAATCAGCCCCAGCATTTT. Its protein is CASSQVDGRPNQPQHF.

This clonotype was picked up a small number of times. The chain uses TRBV20-1 and TRBJ1-5; D unclear. V lost 1 base and J 9 bases, leaving 22 bases between the germline ends. The CDR3 runs 16 residues. CDR1 and CDR2 from the germline V gene are DFQATT and SNEGSKA (reference sequence). This chain's CDR3 is CSARVPLDPSGGPQHF. CDR3 coding DNA: TGCAGTGCTAGAGTCCCCCTCGACCCCAGCGGTGGGCCCCAGCATTTT.

This sequence joins TRBV6-2 or TRBV6-3 and TRBJ2-3; 10 positions agree with TRBD2. This CDR3 region has 19 residues. Germline values: CDR1 MNHEY, CDR2 SVGEGT. Trimming took 6 bases from V and 3 from J; bases not matched to a gene: 18. CDR3 in amino acids: CASSYPALGAGGPTDTQYF. The CDR3 DNA follows: TGTGCCAGCAGCTATCCCGCCCTGGGAGCGGGGGGGCCGACAGATACGCAGTATTTT.

V and J are TRBV12-3 or TRBV12-4 and TRBJ2-1, with D possibly TRBD2 on 6 matching bases. Trimming removed 6 bases at V and 7 bases at J, with 16 bases between. The CDR3 has 14 amino acids. CDR3 in DNA: TGTGCCAGCAGGACAGCCGGGACTGGAAATGAGCAGTTCTTC. Its translation is CASRTAGTGNEQFF.

CDR3 coding DNA: TGCAGCGTCGATCCTCAGGATACGCAGTATTTT. Amino acid sequence: CSVDPQDTQYF. The chain carries TRBV29-1 and TRBJ2-3; D not resolved. V was trimmed by 6 bases and J by 6 bases, leaving 10 bases between them. The germline gives CDR1 SQVTM, CDR2 ANQGSEA. There are 11 residues in the CDR3.

Turning to this clonotype: This sequence may be a read error, since a much larger clone differs from it by one base. The chain carries TRBV28 and TRBJ2-2; D may correspond to TRBD1 or TRBD2 (6 bases each). The CDR3 is 14 amino acids. Per the germline V gene, CDR1 is MDHEN and CDR2 is SYDVKM. CDR3 nucleotides: TGTGCCAGCATATCGGGGGCGGGTACCGGGGAGCTGATTTTT. This encodes CASISGAGTGELIF.

The chain is built from TRBV9 and TRBJ2-2; D unclear. V dropped 0 bases and J dropped 0 bases, with 9 bases sitting between them. Germline V gives CDR1 SGDLS, CDR2 YYNGEE. The CDR3 extends over 16 amino acids. CDR3 sequence: CASSVESRPNTGELFF. CDR3 sequence (DNA): TGTGCCAGCAGCGTAGAAAGCAGGCCGAACACCGGGGAGCTGTTTTTT.

This clonotype has just a few counts. The V call is TRBV27, the J call TRBJ2-1, with D unclear. The CDR3 consists of 14 residues. The germline gives CDR1 MNHEY, CDR2 SMNVEV (reference sequence). V shed 5 bases and J shed 0 bases, with 8 bases lying between them. The chain's CDR3 is CASSVSGSYNEQFF. The CDR3 DNA sequence: TGTGCCAGCAGTGTGTCAGGCTCCTACAATGAGCAGTTCTTC.

This clonotype was detected only a few times. The chain couples TRBV29-1 to TRBJ2-5, with 10 positions matching TRBD2. The length of the CDR3 is 16 residues. V lost 2 bases, J lost 1 base, and 7 bases stayed unmatched. In germline, CDR1 is SQVTM, CDR2 ANQGSEA. The CDR3 DNA is TGCAGCGTTGAAAGTAGGGTAGCGGGAGGCCAAGAGACCCAGTACTTC. Amino acid sequence: CSVESRVAGGQETQYF.

This clonotype was recorded a few times. V and J are TRBV7-9 and TRBJ2-1; the match to TRBD1 covers 7 bases. V was pared by 4 bases and J by 9 bases, with 3 bases of the junction left unmatched. The germline V gene has CDR1 SEHNR and CDR2 FQNEAQ (reference sequence). The length of the CDR3 is 12 residues. CDR3 nucleotide sequence: TGTGCCAGCAGCTCAGACAGGGTTGAGCAGTTCTTC. Translation gives CASSSDRVEQFF.

The chain links TRBV4-1 to TRBJ2-7; 7 nucleotides align to TRBD1. Germline V gene sequence: CDR1 MGHRA, CDR2 YSYEKL. CDR3 length equals 14 residues. The J segment lost 4 bases and the V segment lost 4 bases, leaving 7 bases of the junction unmatched. Here the CDR3 reads CASSPGTDYYEQYV. For the CDR3, the DNA is TGCGCCAGCAGCCCCGGGACAGACTATTACGAGCAGTACGTC.

This clonotype occurred a few times. The rearrangement joins TRBV5-6 to TRBJ2-5; 7 bases match TRBD2. Per germline, CDR1 SGHDT and CDR2 YYEEEE. V gave up 3 bases and J gave up 5 bases; unmatched junction bases: 13. The CDR3 runs 16 residues. CDR3 sequence: CASSSPKAGYTETQYF. The CDR3 DNA sequence: TGTGCCAGCAGCTCCCCAAAAGCGGGGTATACGGAGACCCAGTACTTC.

The chain carries TRBV7-2 and TRBJ2-2; possibly TRBD1 for D (6 bases). Germline CDR1 SGHTA, CDR2 FQGNSA. This CDR3 comprises 17 residues. V lost 4 bases and J 2 bases, leaving 17 bases between the germline ends. CDR3 DNA: TGTGCCAGCAGCTCCGTGTCCCGGACAGTCAACACCGGGGAGCTGTTTTTT. Protein sequence: CASSSVSRTVNTGELFF.

Regarding this clonotype: A read error may explain this, as a much larger clone is one base away. The chain employs TRBV6-2 or TRBV6-3 and TRBJ2-2; D might be TRBD1 (6 bases). The CDR3 is 15 amino acids. The V gene's germline CDR1 is MNHEY and CDR2 SVGEGT. As DNA, the CDR3 is TGTGTCAGCAGTCAGCGGACAGATAACACCGGGGAGCTGTTTTTT. Its translation: CVSSQRTDNTGELFF.

Remarks on this clonotype: Mismatch with germline at one junction end may stem from a read error. The chain joins TRBV13 to TRBJ2-7; the D is unclear. The length of the CDR3 is 12 residues. In germline, CDR1 is PRHDT, CDR2 FYEKMQ (reference sequence). The CDR3 nucleotides read TGTGCCAGCAGCCTAGGACCTGCCGAGCAGTACTTC. Amino acid sequence: CASSLGPAEQYF.

J is TRBJ1-1 and V is TRBV6-8; possibly TRBD1 for D (5 bases). The CDR3 has 14 amino acids. Germline-derived CDR1 and CDR2 are MNHGY and SAAAGT. V gave up 4 bases and J gave up 1 base, with 10 bases separating them. The CDR3 loop reads CASSFAGPNTEAFF. The CDR3 DNA reads as TGTGCCAGCAGTTTCGCAGGGCCGAACACTGAAGCTTTCTTT.

This clonotype was seen a few times. V usage is TRBV2 and J usage is TRBJ2-4; D may be TRBD1 or TRBD2 (6 bases each). V was trimmed by 10 bases and J by 8 bases, leaving 15 bases between them. CDR3 length: 12 residues. Per the germline V gene, CDR1 is SNHLY and CDR2 is FYNNEI. The CDR3 is CATTGGGYIQYF. Here the CDR3 DNA reads TGTGCCACGACAGGAGGAGGGTACATTCAGTACTTC.

There are a few counts of this clonotype. V is TRBV28 and J is TRBJ2-1, with TRBD1 matching 9 bases. This CDR3 region has 15 residues. Germline CDR1 reads MDHEN; CDR2 reads SYDVKM. V shed 5 bases, J shed 7 bases, and the junction held 9 bases outside the gene matches. CDR3 in amino acids: CASSPWTGEVNEQFF. The CDR3 nucleotides are TGTGCCAGCAGTCCGTGGACAGGGGAGGTAAATGAGCAGTTCTTC. Combining the CDR3 with reference TRBV28 and TRBJ2-1 gives the whole variable domain DVKVTQSSRYLVKRTGEKVFLECVQDMDHENMFWYRQDPGLGLRLIYFSYDVKMKEKGDIPEGYSVSREKKERFSLILESASTNQTSMYLCASSPWTGEVNEQFFGPGTRLTVL.

This clonotype occurred a few times. The V and J genes are TRBV9 and TRBJ1-1; the match to TRBD1 covers 7 bases. Germline V lookup: CDR1 SGDLS, CDR2 YYNGEE. The length of the CDR3 is 15 residues. Trimming removed 2 bases from V and 1 base from J; junction bases left unmatched: 5. CDR3 DNA sequence: TGTGCCAGCAGCGTCTGGACAGGTACGAACACTGAAGCTTTCTTT. Translating it yields CASSVWTGTNTEAFF.